This T cell receptor beta chain was identified during a study of OX40 agonist ivuxolimab in advanced cancers. Turning to the study itself: It was permissible to have had prior anti-PD-1, anti-PD-L1 or anti-CTLA-4 therapy, and around 40% had some. General study findings and limits: The study found that CD8+ T cells averaged more expanded clones than CD4+.

The CDR3 is 16 residues long. Germline-derived CDR1 and CDR2 are SNHLY and FYNNEI. The V and J ends lost 4 bases and 0 bases respectively, with 14 bases between them. In the case of this clone: Its antigen is still unknown.

Libraries were prepared by immunoSEQ multiplex PCR; TCRdb keeps only in-frame clonotypes and omits some of them. The table has approximately 37,000 clones, roughly 84% seen once; the top ten hold 1.8%. The source was CD4+ or CD8+ T cells sorted from blood, collected in a trial of the OX40 agonist ivuxolimab. This sequence was found in an adult with an advanced solid tumor such as melanoma, head and neck, liver or kidney cancer. This chain uses TRBV2 with TRBJ2-3; no firm D call. The CDR3 sequence: CASSGWKSTSTDTQYF. CDR3 nucleotide sequence: TGTGCCAGCAGTGGGTGGAAGTCAACTAGCACAGATACGCAGTATTTT.